This T cell receptor beta chain was found in a study of T-cell memory formation after mild COVID-19. Study-wide points: The SARS-CoV-2 specificity of second-wave clones reaching peak at day 37 remained unverified.

The CDR3 totals 14 residues. The V gene's germline CDR1 is MNHEY and CDR2 SMNVEV (reference sequence). Trimming stripped 6 bases from V and 1 base from J, with 12 bases between. TCRdb processed the 5' RACE reads anew with MiXCR; each CDR3 protein has one entry. The table has over 55,000 distinct CDR3 sequences, over 7.5% seen once. This clonotype was observed at least ten times. Its cognate antigen is unknown. The receptor was isolated from a man in his late teens or twenties who had mild COVID-19 (a few samples of this study predate the infection). Cell type and time point are not known. Input material: PBMCs or a T cell subset sorted from them (not recorded which). The chain links TRBV27 to TRBJ2-5; possible D gene TRBD2, 5 bases. This CDR3 reads CASSLSETQETQYF. CDR3 nucleotides: TGTGCCAGCAGCCTTAGCGAGACCCAAGAGACCCAGTACTTC.